This T cell receptor (beta chain) was found in a study of tumor-infiltrating lymphocytes in localized non-small cell lung cancer. Overall study results and limits: No T-cell fraction difference was seen between IM1 and IM2 tumors. Different pieces of the same tissue went to different assays, confounding technical variation with intratumor heterogeneity.

This clone was picked up one time. Its antigen is not identified. Sequenced by immunoSEQ multiplex PCR; TCRdb stores in-frame clones only, minus some. Among about 8,400 clones listed, 65% to 80% were seen once. Specimen: lung tumor tissue. The clonotype comes from a human donor with non-small cell lung cancer.

CDR3 loop: CASRGRGNYEQYF. The CDR3 region has the DNA TGTGCCAGCAGGGGACGGGGAAATTACGAGCAGTACTTC. The rearrangement uses TRBV6-5 and TRBJ2-7; D is perhaps TRBD1 or TRBD2 (5 bases each). The V end was cut by 6 bases, the J end by 4 bases, with 13 bases between. Germline CDR1 MNHEY, CDR2 SVGAGI. CDR3 length: 13 residues.